This entry lists 24 T cell receptor beta chains sequenced from one sample in a study of T cells in localized non-small cell lung cancer. Generated by immunoSEQ multiplex PCR, the TCRdb table keeps only in-frame clones and is missing some. This table holds about 40,000 clones, 81% found once. Material: peripheral blood mononuclear cells, obtained before any cancer treatment. The receptors were gathered from a male donor older than 55 with stage II lung adenocarcinoma.

The V call is TRBV12-5, the J call TRBJ1-2; D gene ambiguous. The germline CDR1 and CDR2 sequences are LGHNT and FRNRAP. The CDR3 runs 15 residues. The V end lost 4 bases, the J end lost 0 bases, and 12 bases lay between the germline ends. CDR3 DNA sequence: TGTGCTAGTGGTTCAAGGTGGGCTTCTAACTATGGCTACACCTTC. It yields the protein CASGSRWASNYGYTF.

The genes are TRBV20-1 and TRBJ1-1, with D possibly being TRBD1 (6 bases). Trimming removed 6 bases at V and 11 bases at J, with 16 bases between. CDR1 is DFQATT, CDR2 SNEGSKA, per germline (reference sequence). CDR3 length: 11 amino acids. In DNA form, the CDR3 reads TGCAGTGCACTAACAGGGTTAGAGGCTTTCTTT. This codes for CSALTGLEAFF.

The DNA for the CDR3 is TGTGCCAGCAGCCGGGATACTGGGGGTCAGCCCCAGCATTTT. Protein product: CASSRDTGGQPQHF. This rearrangement joins TRBV6-5 to TRBJ1-5; D is possibly TRBD1 (5 bases). The V end lost 6 bases, the J end lost 6 bases, and 15 bases lay between the germline ends. The germline gives CDR1 MNHEY, CDR2 SVGAGI. The CDR3 is 14 amino acids.

This clone has only a few counts. The chain is built from TRBV30 and TRBJ1-1; no definite D call. Germline V gives CDR1 GTSNPN, CDR2 SVGIG (reference sequence). The length of the CDR3 is 11 residues. V lost 7 bases and J 1 base, leaving 7 bases between the germline ends. The CDR3 here is CASHRNTEAFF. As DNA, the CDR3 is TGTGCCTCCCACCGGAACACTGAAGCTTTCTTT.

The rearrangement links TRBV4-1 to TRBJ1-2; TRBD1 agrees at 8 bases. Per germline, CDR1 MGHRA and CDR2 YSYEKL. This CDR3 spans 16 amino acids. V lost 4 bases and J lost 4; bases outside the gene matches: 11. The CDR3 region has the DNA TGCGCCAGCAGCCCTGGGACAGGCAATACAATCTATGGCTACACCTTC. Translating gives CASSPGTGNTIYGYTF.

This sequence joins TRBV10-3 and TRBJ1-1; possibly TRBD1 for D (6 bases). The CDR3 consists of 15 residues. V was trimmed by 8 bases and J by 1 base, leaving 17 bases between them. The germline V gene has CDR1 ENHRY and CDR2 SYGVKD. CDR3 region: CAIAALRGSNTEAFF. The CDR3 coding sequence is TGTGCCATCGCGGCCTTGAGGGGGTCGAACACTGAAGCTTTCTTT.

This clone turned up a few times. The chain combines TRBV19 with TRBJ1-1; D unresolved. Trimming took 3 bases from V and 0 from J, leaving 8 bases between them. CDR1 LNHDA and CDR2 SQIVND come from the germline V gene (reference sequence). The CDR3 contains 14 residues. CDR3 nucleotide sequence: TGTGCCAGTAGTATTAACCTCATGAACACTGAAGCTTTCTTT. It translates to CASSINLMNTEAFF.

The chain uses TRBV7-9 and TRBJ2-7, with 8 bases fitting TRBD1. Germline CDR1 and CDR2: SEHNR and FQNEAQ (reference sequence). CDR3 length equals 16 residues. V trimming: 0 bases; J trimming: 7 bases; junction bases outside the gene matches: 11. CDR3 coding DNA: TGTGCCAGCAGCTTAGCAGCGGCAGGGGGCGCGGGGGAGCAGTACTTC. It specifies CASSLAAAGGAGEQYF.

The chain combines TRBV9 with TRBJ1-3; TRBD1 agrees at 7 bases. Germline V gene data show CDR1 as SGDLS and CDR2 as YYNGEE. The CDR3 has 13 amino acids. V gave up 1 base and J gave up 8 bases; unmatched junction bases: 3. The CDR3 region has the DNA TGTGCCAGCAGCGTACGACAGGGAGACACCATATATTTT. It encodes CASSVRQGDTIYF. The variable domain in full, with the rest retrieved from reference TRBV9 and TRBJ1-3, is DSGVTQTPKHLITATGQRVTLRCSPRSGDLSVYWYQQSLDQGLQFLIQYYNGEERAKGNILERFSAQQFPDLHSELNLSSLELGDSALYFCASSVRQGDTIYFGEGSWLTVV.

A remark on this clone: A read error may produce the germline difference seen at one junction end. This specimen includes other DNA sequences encoding the same CDR3. The rearrangement uses TRBV15 and TRBJ1-5, with TRBD1 as a possible D gene (5 bases). CDR3 length: 13 amino acids. The germline gives CDR1 LNHNV, CDR2 YYDKDF (reference sequence). The CDR3 DNA reads TGTGCCACCAGCAGAGGACAGAATCAGCCCCAGCATTTC. Amino acid sequence: CATSRGQNQPQHF. Full variable domain (outside the CDR3, taken from reference TRBV15 and TRBJ1-5): DAMVIQNPRYQVTQFGKPVTLSCSQTLNHNVMYWYQQKSSQAPKLLFHYYDKDFNNEADTPDNFQSRRPNTSFCFLDIRSPGLGDTAMYLCATSRGQNQPQHFGDGTRLSIL.

Here the CDR3 DNA reads TGCGCCAGCAGTGAGGAGGGGACACAATACTCTGGAAACACCATATATTTT. Translating it yields CASSEEGTQYSGNTIYF. The chain links TRBV10-1 to TRBJ1-3, with D possibly TRBD1 on 6 matching bases. The CDR3 has 17 residues. Trimming took 2 bases from V and 0 from J, leaving 14 bases between them. Germline V gene lookup returns CDR1 WNHNN and CDR2 SYGVQD (reference sequence).

The CDR3 loop reads CASSYEYNSYNEQFF. CDR3 DNA sequence: TGTGCCAGCAGTTATGAGTACAACTCCTACAATGAGCAGTTCTTC. The chain uses TRBV2 and TRBJ2-1; D remains ambiguous. V gave up 5 bases and J gave up 0 bases, with 11 bases separating them. The germline CDR1 and CDR2 sequences are SNHLY and FYNNEI. CDR3 length equals 15 residues.

This clone was recorded only once. This chain links TRBV10-2 with TRBJ1-1, with D tentatively TRBD1 (6 bases). Germline CDR1 and CDR2: WSHSY and SAAADI. The CDR3 runs 13 residues. V was cut by 6 bases and J by 1 base, with 9 bases left in between. Here the CDR3 DNA reads TGCGCCAGCAGGCCGACAGGGAACACTGAAGCTTTCTTT. It specifies CASRPTGNTEAFF.

The chain employs TRBV18 and TRBJ1-4; D might be TRBD1 (6 bases). V lost 2 bases and J 3 bases, leaving 13 bases between the germline ends. The CDR3 consists of 16 residues. Germline values: CDR1 KGHSH, CDR2 LQKENI. The CDR3: CASSPRGTAANEKLFF. CDR3 DNA: TGTGCCAGCTCACCAAGGGGGACTGCGGCTAATGAAAAACTGTTTTTT.

V gene TRBV6-6 combines with J gene TRBJ2-3, with 7 bases lining up with TRBD2. This CDR3 is 15 amino acids long. Germline V gene data show CDR1 as MNHNY and CDR2 as SVGAGI (reference sequence). Losses at the gene ends were 7 bases for V and 5 bases for J; bases not matched to a gene: 12. CDR3 region: CASTPRGRAGDTQYF. The DNA for the CDR3 is TGTGCCAGCACCCCCCGCGGGAGAGCAGGAGATACGCAGTATTTT.

The chain has TRBV27 and TRBJ2-1, with 11 bases fitting TRBD2. V lost 6 bases to trimming and J lost 10 bases; unmatched junction nucleotides: 11. Germline V CDR1 and CDR2: MNHEY, SMNVEV (reference sequence). CDR3 size: 15 residues. CDR3 sequence (DNA): TGTGCCAGCAGACCCTTTCTAGCGGGAGGAGAAGAGCAGTTCTTC. Amino acid sequence: CASRPFLAGGEEQFF.

This clone was recorded only once. The rearrangement links TRBV9 to TRBJ1-1; maybe TRBD1 (5 bases). CDR1 SGDLS and CDR2 YYNGEE come from the germline V gene. The CDR3 length is 15 residues. Trimming pared 3 bases from V and 1 base from J, leaving 13 bases between. Here the CDR3 DNA reads TGTGCCAGCAGCGCCCAAGACAGAGAGAACACTGAAGCTTTCTTT. As protein: CASSAQDRENTEAFF.

This clone was counted once. The chain carries TRBV18 and TRBJ2-5, with D perhaps matching TRBD2 (6 bases). The CDR3 has 15 amino acids. V was pared by 2 bases and J by 5 bases, with 15 bases between. Germline CDR1 is KGHSH and CDR2 is LQKENI. CDR3 residues: CASSPYKDYDETQYF. CDR3 sequence (DNA): TGTGCCAGCTCACCATATAAGGACTATGACGAGACCCAGTACTTC.

V and J are TRBV23-1 and TRBJ2-4; weak D call: TRBD2 (5 bases). TRBV23-1 is assigned to the ORF class and has an uncertain function. The CDR3 has 18 residues. Between the trimmed V and J ends, which lost 6 bases and 0 bases, there was a span of 21 bases. Here the CDR3 reads CASSVVLGLSLAKNIQYF. CDR3 DNA sequence: TGCGCCAGCAGCGTAGTACTAGGCCTTTCCTTAGCCAAAAACATTCAGTACTTC.

The rearrangement joins TRBV10-3 to TRBJ2-7; D possibly corresponds to TRBD1 (6 bases). V lost 0 bases, J lost 2 bases, and 17 bases lay in between. The CDR3 loop spans 17 amino acids. Per germline, CDR1 ENHRY and CDR2 SYGVKD. Here the CDR3 DNA reads TGTGCCATCAGTGAGTCCCAGGGGCGAGGAAGCCCCTACGAGCAGTACTTC. This gives the protein CAISESQGRGSPYEQYF.

The V gene is TRBV28, the J gene TRBJ2-2; TRBD2 matches at 16 bases. The CDR3 spans 19 residues. Trimming took 3 bases from V and 3 from J; bases not matched to a gene: 7. The germline V gene encodes CDR1 MDHEN and CDR2 SYDVKM. The CDR3 DNA sequence: TGTGCCAGCAGTTTGGCGGGACTAGCGGGAGGGCCGGACACCGGGGAGCTGTTTTTT. It specifies CASSLAGLAGGPDTGELFF.

This rearrangement joins TRBV21-1 to TRBJ2-7; no check of the table's D call, TRBD1, against the DNA was made. TRBV21-1 is a pseudogene. The CDR3 covers 15 residues. The CDR3 here is CASSNPDRGWNEQYF. For the CDR3, the DNA is TGTGCCAGCAGCAACCCTGACAGGGGATGGAACGAGCAGTACTTC.

The rearrangement joins TRBV5-1 to TRBJ2-4; TRBD2 aligns across 12 bases. V lost 4 bases to trimming and J lost 0 bases; unmatched junction nucleotides: 2. This CDR3 is built from 16 residues. The germline gives CDR1 SGHRS, CDR2 YFSETQ. The CDR3: CASSPGLAGAKNIQYF. Here the CDR3 DNA reads TGCGCCAGCAGCCCGGGACTAGCGGGAGCCAAAAACATTCAGTACTTC. Combining the CDR3 with reference TRBV5-1 and TRBJ2-4 gives the whole variable domain KAGVTQTPRYLIKTRGQQVTLSCSPISGHRSVSWYQQTPGQGLQFLFEYFSETQRNKGNFPGRFSGRQFSNSRSEMNVSTLELGDSALYLCASSPGLAGAKNIQYFGAGTRLSVL.

V is TRBV10-3 and J is TRBJ1-2; the D gene is possibly TRBD1 (5 bases). Germline V gives CDR1 ENHRY, CDR2 SYGVKD. Between the trimmed V and J ends, which lost 2 bases and 6 bases, there was a span of 13 bases. The CDR3 has 14 amino acids. The CDR3 DNA follows: TGTGCCATCAGTGAGGAGGGGAGACGGGATGGCTACACCTTC. This sequence encodes CAISEEGRRDGYTF.